This T cell receptor beta chain originates from a study of blood T cell repertoires in COVID-19. In the study overall: COVID-19 samples collected from the United States, Italy and Spain covered acute and convalescent phases. Sources were T cells, B-cell-depleted T cells, or PBMCs; the material itself was cDNA or gDNA.

The data were produced by immunoSEQ multiplex PCR, yet TCRdb's version contains in-frame clones alone and is incomplete. Of about 310,000 clones listed, roughly nine tenths were seen once; the top ten hold roughly a tenth. V lost 1 base and J lost 5, with 9 bases in between. This CDR3 is built from 13 residues. This sequence originates from a woman in her 30s who had recovered from COVID-19. The sample was PBMCs or T cells enriched from blood (not recorded which). V usage is TRBV12-3 or TRBV12-4 and J usage is TRBJ2-7, with D maybe TRBD1 (5 bases). Here the CDR3 DNA reads TGTGCCAGCAGTTTAGTAGGGGTCCACGAGCAGTACTTC. Its translation is CASSLVGVHEQYF.